This T cell receptor beta chain was sequenced during a study of blood T cell repertoires in COVID-19. Study-level background: Spain, Italy and the United States supplied samples that represented acute and convalescent COVID-19. T cells, B-cell-depleted T cells, or PBMCs supplied cDNA or gDNA.

In the study's own analysis: Amplified reference gene primers provided the basis for estimating nucleated cell counts. Measured with immunoSEQ multiplex PCR; TCRdb has only the in-frame clones, and not every one. V, J and clone size reflect that table, while D and trimming were determined from the DNA. The sample yields roughly 100,000 clones, roughly 80% seen once. This clone was picked up a small number of times. V lost 8 bases, J lost 8 bases, and 6 bases stayed unmatched. The germline V gene has CDR1 SEHNR and CDR2 FQNEAQ (reference sequence). The CDR3 has 12 residues. Sequencing was performed on peripheral blood. This TCR was sampled from a woman aged 70-85 years with acute or convalescent COVID-19. The chain combines TRBV7-9 with TRBJ1-2; TRBD1 agrees at 9 bases. This CDR3 is CASGNRGLGYTF. The CDR3, as DNA: TGTGCCAGCGGGAACAGGGGGCTAGGCTACACCTTC.